The TCR beta chain under discussion was sequenced for a study of blood T cell repertoires in COVID-19. Across the study: Samples came from the United States, Italy and Spain, spanning acute and convalescent COVID-19. PBMCs, B-cell-depleted T cells, or T cells were the source of the cDNA or gDNA that made up the material.

The CDR3 consists of 14 residues. The germline CDR1 and CDR2 sequences are KGHSH and LQKENI. V shed 6 bases, J shed 7 bases, and the junction held 6 bases outside the gene matches. Original methodology: Quantification of nucleated cells was approximated via reference gene primer amplification. Generated by immunoSEQ multiplex PCR, the TCRdb table keeps only in-frame clones and is missing some. That table supplies the V and J calls and clone size; D and trimming were determined from the DNA. Found here are 200,000 or so clones, about 85% of them singletons; the top ten hold 2.9%. V is TRBV18 and J is TRBJ1-6; 7 positions agree with TRBD1. Sequenced: peripheral blood. The source is a middle-aged man who had recovered from COVID-19. The CDR3 DNA reads TGTGCCAGCTCGGCAGACAGGGAGAATTCACCCCTCCACTTT. This gives the protein CASSADRENSPLHF.